Presented here are 5 T cell receptor beta chains from one specimen sequenced in a study of OX40 agonist ivuxolimab in advanced cancers. Some clones are missing from TCRdb's copy, which holds only in-frame ones; the method was immunoSEQ multiplex PCR. Of fewer than 70,000 clones in the sample, approximately 85% were seen once. The sequencing used CD4+ or CD8+ T cells sorted from blood, collected in a trial of the OX40 agonist ivuxolimab. These receptors were obtained from an adult with an advanced solid tumor such as melanoma, head and neck, liver or kidney cancer.

The chain combines TRBV28 with TRBJ2-1, with 12 bases lining up with TRBD2. CDR1 and CDR2 (germline): MDHEN, SYDVKM. This CDR3 spans 15 amino acids. The trim removed 5 bases at V and 6 bases at J, leaving 5 bases unmatched. The CDR3 DNA is TGTGCCAGCAGTATCCTAGCGGGAGGGCTCAATGAGCAGTTCTTC. This codes for CASSILAGGLNEQFF.

In its sample, this clone was seen once. The V call is TRBV4-3, the J call TRBJ1-2, with TRBD1 identical over 8 bases. Per the germline V gene, CDR1 is LGHNA and CDR2 is YSLEER. Trimming removed 0 bases from V and 4 bases from J; junction bases left unmatched: 4. The CDR3 loop spans 15 amino acids. The CDR3 loop reads CASSQDRQGFYGYTF. In DNA form, the CDR3 reads TGCGCCAGCAGCCAAGATCGACAGGGGTTCTATGGCTACACCTTC.

This chain connects TRBV2 to TRBJ2-7; tentatively, D is TRBD2 (5 bases). CDR3 size: 18 residues. The germline CDR1 and CDR2 sequences are SNHLY and FYNNEI. Trimming pared 0 bases from V and 2 bases from J, leaving 20 bases between. The CDR3 loop is CASSEASDRGANPYEQYF. The CDR3 DNA follows: TGTGCCAGCAGTGAAGCCTCCGACCGGGGAGCGAACCCCTACGAGCAGTACTTC.

This rearrangement joins TRBV5-4 to TRBJ1-1; D is undetermined. Germline lookup yields CDR1 SGHNT and CDR2 YYREEE (reference sequence). The V end lost 1 base, the J end lost 3 bases, and 13 bases lay between the germline ends. This CDR3 contains 15 residues. The CDR3 DNA sequence: TGTGCCAGCAGCTTGAGTACGTCTTTGGACACTGAAGCTTTCTTT. Protein sequence: CASSLSTSLDTEAFF.

The rearrangement uses TRBV7-3 and TRBJ2-2, with D perhaps TRBD2 (5 bases). Deletions cut 5 bases from V and 6 bases from J, with 10 bases between. The V gene's germline CDR1 is SGHTA and CDR2 FQGTGA. This CDR3 has 13 amino acids. The CDR3 region has the DNA TGTGCCAGCAGCCCCGGGGAATCCGGGGAGCTGTTTTTT. Protein: CASSPGESGELFF.